The 5 T cell receptor beta chains below come from one sample, sequenced in a study of blood T cell repertoires in COVID-19. The repertoire was sequenced with immunoSEQ multiplex PCR; TCRdb's copy has only in-frame clones and lacks some. The sample lists 300,000 to 400,000 clones; over 75% were seen once. Sequences were obtained from PBMCs or T cells enriched from blood (not recorded which). The source of these receptors is a woman in her thirties with acute COVID-19.

The chain recombines TRBV12-3 or TRBV12-4 with TRBJ1-3, with 8 bases that match TRBD1. CDR3 length: 11 amino acids. V shed 6 bases, J shed 10 bases, and the junction held 2 bases outside the gene matches. DNA of the CDR3: TGTGCCAGCAGCAGACAGGGGACCATATATTTT. This encodes CASSRQGTIYF.

This rearrangement joins TRBV6-5 to TRBJ1-1; 7 bases fit TRBD1. This CDR3 region has 15 residues. J was trimmed by 3 bases and V by 4 bases; bases with no gene match: 8. Germline V lookup: CDR1 MNHEY, CDR2 SVGAGI. For the CDR3, the DNA is TGTGCCAGCAGTTGGTCGACAGGGTTTGACACTGAAGCTTTCTTT. Its protein is CASSWSTGFDTEAFF.

This sequence joins TRBV11-3 and TRBJ1-1; weak D call: TRBD1 (5 bases). V was clipped by 4 bases and J by 4 bases, with 13 bases between them. This CDR3 comprises 14 residues. Per germline, CDR1 SGHNT and CDR2 YENEEA. CDR3 in DNA: TGTGCCAGCAGCTCATCAGGGCTGATCACTGAAGCTTTCTTT. It codes for CASSSSGLITEAFF.

The genes are TRBV25-1 and TRBJ2-2, with 9 bases matching TRBD2. The CDR3 length is 15 residues. CDR1 is MGHDK, CDR2 SYGVNS, per germline. The ends lost 7 bases at V and 8 bases at J; junction bases unmatched: 11. DNA for the CDR3: TGTGCCAGCAATTCGCCCCTAGCGGGGTCTGGGGAGCTGTTTTTT. Its translation: CASNSPLAGSGELFF. The variable domain in full, completed from reference TRBV25-1 and TRBJ2-2, reads EADIYQTPRYLVIGTGKKITLECSQTMGHDKMYWYQQDPGMELHLIHYSYGVNSTEKGDLSSESTVSRIRTEHFPLTLESARPSHTSQYLCASNSPLAGSGELFFGEGSRLTVL.

The chain links TRBV7-9 to TRBJ1-5; 8 positions match TRBD1. The trim removed 4 bases at V and 3 bases at J, leaving 2 bases unmatched. The CDR3 runs 14 residues. Germline-derived CDR1 and CDR2 are SEHNR and FQNEAQ (reference sequence). CDR3 protein: CASSSTGDNQPQHF. The CDR3 DNA reads as TGTGCCAGCAGCTCGACAGGGGACAATCAGCCCCAGCATTTT. Combining the CDR3 with reference TRBV7-9 and TRBJ1-5 gives the whole variable domain DTGVSQNPRHKITKRGQNVTFRCDPISEHNRLYWYRQTLGQGPEFLTYFQNEAQLEKSRLLSDRFSAERPKGSFSTLEIQRTEQGDSAMYLCASSSTGDNQPQHFGDGTRLSIL.